This TCR beta chain was sequenced in a study of long-term antiretroviral therapy in people with HIV. General observations from the study: Clones that had undergone expansion before ART dominated the repertoire at all time points.

Germline V gene data show CDR1 as GTSNPN and CDR2 as SVGIG (reference sequence). Trimming left V 5 bases short and J 0 bases short, with 17 bases between. CDR3 size: 17 residues. At the survey level, the v3.0 immunoSEQ assay was run. The method was immunoSEQ multiplex PCR; TCRdb's version includes in-frame clones alone and lacks a portion of them. The sample yields 23,000 or so clones, approximately 80% seen once. On this clone: The target antigen is unknown.

The sequences come from unsorted PBMCs, collected 0.1 years before starting antiretroviral therapy. This sequence joins TRBV30 and TRBJ1-6; weak D call: TRBD1 (5 bases). The sequence came from a man between 18 and 35 years old with HIV. In DNA form, the CDR3 reads TGTGCCTGGGGACACCGGGTCAAGAGCTCCTATAATTCACCCCTCCACTTT. Encoded protein: CAWGHRVKSSYNSPLHF.